This T cell receptor (beta chain) was sequenced for a study of T cells in Graves' hyperthyroidism and ophthalmopathy. Researchers took RNA transcripts and amplified the TCR beta CDR3 regions from them. HTBI primers were used for first-round RT-PCR of the TCR CDR3. TCRdb redid the calling of the multiplex PCR reads with MiXCR, one entry per CDR3 protein. In the table there are hundreds of thousands of distinct CDR3 sequences, roughly 13% of which are singletons. Enrolled ophthalmopathy patients presented with a Clinical Activity Score of at least 3, a NOSPECS grade of at least 4, and disease duration under 3 months. Lactation, pregnancy, other autoimmune disease or uncontrolled infection led to exclusion of patients. CDR1 is SGHTA and CDR2 is FQGTGA in the germline V gene. V dropped 5 bases and J dropped 1 base, with 23 bases sitting between them. This CDR3 contains 18 residues.

The sequence was collected from a woman between 35 and 50 years old with Graves' ophthalmopathy. The V call is TRBV7-3, the J call TRBJ1-2; D might be TRBD1 (5 bases). Sequenced: blood. The CDR3 loop is CASSLKDKGPRYNYGYTF. The CDR3 DNA is TGTGCCAGCAGCCTCAAGGACAAGGGCCCTCGATATAACTATGGCTACACCTTC.